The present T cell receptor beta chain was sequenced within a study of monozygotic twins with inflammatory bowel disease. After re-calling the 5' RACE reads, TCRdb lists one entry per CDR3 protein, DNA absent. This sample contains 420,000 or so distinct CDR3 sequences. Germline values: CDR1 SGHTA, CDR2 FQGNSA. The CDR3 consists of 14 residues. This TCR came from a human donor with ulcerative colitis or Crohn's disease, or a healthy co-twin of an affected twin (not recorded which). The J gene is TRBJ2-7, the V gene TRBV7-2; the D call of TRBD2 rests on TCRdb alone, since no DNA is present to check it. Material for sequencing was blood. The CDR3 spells CASSQGRAYYEQYF.